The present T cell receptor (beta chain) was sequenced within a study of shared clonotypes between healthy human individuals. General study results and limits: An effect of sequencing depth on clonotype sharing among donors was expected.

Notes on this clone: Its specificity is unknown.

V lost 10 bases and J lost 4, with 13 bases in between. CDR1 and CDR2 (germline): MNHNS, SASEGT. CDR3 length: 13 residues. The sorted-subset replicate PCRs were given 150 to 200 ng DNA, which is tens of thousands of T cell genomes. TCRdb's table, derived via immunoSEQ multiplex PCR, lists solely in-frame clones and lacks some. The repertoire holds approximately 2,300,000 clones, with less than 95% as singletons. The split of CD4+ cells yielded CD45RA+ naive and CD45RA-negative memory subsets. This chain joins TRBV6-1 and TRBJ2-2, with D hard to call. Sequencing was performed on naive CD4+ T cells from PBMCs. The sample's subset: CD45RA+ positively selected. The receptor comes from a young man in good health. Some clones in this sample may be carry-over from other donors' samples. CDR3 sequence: CATPSPFTGELFF. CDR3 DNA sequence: TGTGCCACCCCTTCACCGTTCACCGGGGAGCTGTTTTTT.